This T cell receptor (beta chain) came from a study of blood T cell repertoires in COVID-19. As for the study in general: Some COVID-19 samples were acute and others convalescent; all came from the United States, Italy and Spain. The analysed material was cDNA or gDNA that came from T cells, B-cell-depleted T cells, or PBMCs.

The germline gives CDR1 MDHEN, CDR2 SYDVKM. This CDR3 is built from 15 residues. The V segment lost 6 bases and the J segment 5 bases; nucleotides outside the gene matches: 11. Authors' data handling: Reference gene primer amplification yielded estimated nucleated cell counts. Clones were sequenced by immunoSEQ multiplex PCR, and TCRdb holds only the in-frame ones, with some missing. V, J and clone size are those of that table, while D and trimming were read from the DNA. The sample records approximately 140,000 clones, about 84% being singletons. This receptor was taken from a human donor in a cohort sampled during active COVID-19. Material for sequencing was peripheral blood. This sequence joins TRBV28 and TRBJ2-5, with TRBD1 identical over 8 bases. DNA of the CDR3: TGTGCCAGCAGGGGTAGGACAGGGTCCCTGGAGACCCAGTACTTC. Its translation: CASRGRTGSLETQYF.